The 14 T cell receptor beta chains reported below all come from one sample, sequenced in a study of shared clonotypes between healthy human individuals. Only in-frame clones appear in the TCRdb table, and some are missing; sequencing was by immunoSEQ multiplex PCR. The sample lists around 750,000 clones, over 65% seen once, with about 1.8% in the top ten. The sample consisted of memory CD4+ T cells sorted from blood. Subset meaning: CD45RA-negative fraction. These receptors came from a woman between 25 and 40 years old in good health.

The rearrangement links TRBV7-2 to TRBJ1-5, with D possibly being TRBD1 (6 bases). This CDR3 comprises 12 residues. Germline assignment: CDR1 SGHTA and CDR2 FQGNSA. Trimming left V 5 bases short and J 9 bases short, with 11 bases between. The CDR3, as DNA: TGTGCCAGCAGCGAACAGGGACGGCCCCAGCATTTT. Its translation: CASSEQGRPQHF.

The chain employs TRBV2 and TRBJ1-5; D is undetermined. In germline, CDR1 is SNHLY, CDR2 FYNNEI. Between the trimmed V and J ends, which lost 5 bases and 4 bases, there was a span of 12 bases. CDR3 size: 14 residues. CDR3 nucleotides: TGTGCCAGCAGTTCGAAAGACCCGAATCAGCCCCAGCATTTT. Its translation: CASSSKDPNQPQHF.

The rearrangement links TRBV5-4 to TRBJ2-1; 14 bases match TRBD2. The CDR3 is made up of 14 amino acids. V lost 5 bases and J lost 8; bases outside the gene matches: 3. Per germline, CDR1 SGHNT and CDR2 YYREEE (reference sequence). CDR3 nucleotides: TGTGCCAGCAGTTCGGGACTAGCGGGAGATGAGCAGTTCTTC. Protein: CASSSGLAGDEQFF.

The J gene is TRBJ2-7, the V gene TRBV4-2, with 8 bases identical to TRBD2. Germline V gene sequence: CDR1 LGHNA, CDR2 YNFKEQ. The CDR3 covers 17 residues. Losses at the gene ends were 4 bases for V and 2 bases for J; bases not matched to a gene: 13. CDR3 region: CASSPAGKVGRAYEQYF. As DNA, the CDR3 is TGTGCCAGCAGCCCCGCGGGGAAGGTCGGGAGGGCCTACGAGCAGTACTTC.

The rearrangement uses TRBV28 and TRBJ1-2; no clear D. This CDR3 is built from 12 residues. Germline V lookup: CDR1 MDHEN, CDR2 SYDVKM. V was trimmed by 3 bases and J by 6 bases, leaving 8 bases between them. CDR3 sequence: CASSFRTDGYTF. Here the CDR3 DNA reads TGTGCCAGCAGTTTCCGTACGGATGGCTACACCTTC.

The genes are TRBV19 and TRBJ2-7; TRBD2 aligns across 9 bases. Germline lookup yields CDR1 LNHDA and CDR2 SQIVND (reference sequence). V trimming: 3 bases; J trimming: 5 bases; junction bases outside the gene matches: 8. The CDR3 contains 15 residues. The CDR3 DNA reads TGTGCCAGTAGTATTACGGGACTAGCTCAGCACGAGCAGTACTTC. It translates to CASSITGLAQHEQYF.

The V call is TRBV29-1, the J call TRBJ1-1, with 11 bases that match TRBD1. Germline V gene lookup returns CDR1 SQVTM and CDR2 ANQGSEA. The CDR3 sequence is 14 residues long. V was pared by 4 bases and J by 3 bases, with 4 bases of the junction left unmatched. The chain's CDR3 is CSVGTGGWDTEAFF. Here the CDR3 DNA reads TGCAGCGTTGGGACAGGGGGCTGGGACACTGAAGCTTTCTTT.

This sequence joins TRBV30 and TRBJ1-3; tentatively, D is TRBD1 (5 bases). Germline CDR1 and CDR2: GTSNPN and SVGIG (reference sequence). The CDR3 has 16 amino acids. With 4 bases removed from V and 0 bases from J, the gap between germline ends came to 16 bases. CDR3 sequence reads: CAWIQKTAISGNTIYF. The CDR3 DNA reads as TGTGCCTGGATTCAAAAGACAGCTATCTCTGGAAACACCATATATTTT. The full variable domain, completed using reference TRBV30 and TRBJ1-3, is SQTIHQWPATLVQPVGSPLSLECTVEGTSNPNLYWYRQAAGRGLQLLFYSVGIGQISSEVPQNLSASRPQDRQFILSSKKLLLSDSGFYLCAWIQKTAISGNTIYFGEGSWLTVV.

This clone was seen only a few times. The chain combines TRBV5-4 with TRBJ1-1, with D perhaps TRBD1 (5 bases). Trimming stripped 1 base from V and 7 bases from J, with 11 bases between. Germline lookup yields CDR1 SGHNT and CDR2 YYREEE (reference sequence). CDR3 length equals 13 residues. CDR3 residues: CASSLTTGGEAFF. The CDR3 DNA follows: TGTGCCAGCAGCTTGACAACGGGGGGTGAAGCTTTCTTT.

The CDR3 bases are TGTGCCAGTAGCCCGGCGCAGCAAGAGACCCAGTACTTC. Its protein is CASSPAQQETQYF. This chain links TRBV19 with TRBJ2-5; D unresolved. Trimming took off 6 bases at V and 2 bases at J, with 10 bases between the two ends. CDR3 length: 13 amino acids. Germline CDR1 LNHDA, CDR2 SQIVND (reference sequence).

The chain employs TRBV10-1 and TRBJ2-1; 8 bases match TRBD1. CDR3 size: 16 residues. With 6 bases clipped from V and 7 bases from J, the junction kept 14 bases outside the gene matches. The germline V gene has CDR1 WNHNN and CDR2 SYGVQD (reference sequence). CDR3 nucleotide sequence: TGCGCCAGCAGCCCCGAGGCAGGACAGGGTAGGAATGAGCAGTTCTTC. The encoded protein is CASSPEAGQGRNEQFF.

J is TRBJ1-2 and V is TRBV28, with 10 bases aligning to TRBD1. The CDR3 extends over 16 amino acids. The germline V gene encodes CDR1 MDHEN and CDR2 SYDVKM. J was trimmed by 4 bases and V by 1 base; bases with no gene match: 6. CDR3 nucleotide sequence: TGTGCCAGCAGTTTATTTCGACAGGGGGCTGGCTATGGCTACACCTTC. Its protein is CASSLFRQGAGYGYTF.

This rearrangement joins TRBV10-1 to TRBJ2-1; D remains ambiguous. CDR3 length: 13 residues. V was pared by 3 bases and J by 9 bases, with 12 bases between. Per the germline V gene, CDR1 is WNHNN and CDR2 is SYGVQD (reference sequence). The CDR3 nucleotides are TGCGCCAGCAGTGATAATAGTGTCCCTGAGCAGTTCTTC. This translates into CASSDNSVPEQFF.

This clone was observed once. The chain combines TRBV6-1 with TRBJ1-1, with 7 bases matching TRBD1. This CDR3 region has 14 residues. Germline V gene data show CDR1 as MNHNS and CDR2 as SASEGT. As DNA, the CDR3 is TGTGCACGCAACCCGGACAGGACGAACACTGAAGCTTTCTTT. It translates to CARNPDRTNTEAFF.